Below, one TCR beta chain is given with its context. This clone has a handful of counts. Its antigen is unknown. No qualities accompany the bases; no much larger clone lies one base away. This specimen comes from a study of cytomegalovirus exposure and HLA in healthy donors (dated by TCRdb to about 2017). As for the study more broadly: An earlier analysis of several hundred of the donors reported 276 Gb of sequence data and 120 million or so unique TCR beta sequences from some 180 million T cells. About 300 gigabases of sequencing data and tens of millions of unique TCR sequences were included in an early release covering under 650 HLA-typed donors. The genetic ancestry cluster associated with self-reported Caucasian donors included about four fifths of the roughly 390 genotyped donors. The study aimed to test whether cataloging public T cell receptors could reveal signatures of past pathogen exposure. The study used immunosequencing to profile the T cell repertoires of about 670 subjects and linked those repertoires to cytomegalovirus serostatus. Besides the first cohort of 500 to 700 subjects, a separate validation cohort made up of roughly 120 different subjects was used. High-throughput TCR immunosequencing, statistical association of individual TCRs with disease status, and machine learning were combined to predict cytomegalovirus infection status. In a later analysis, previously published TCR beta repertoires from about 670 donors were re-analyzed and high-resolution HLA genotyping was added so that TCR occurrence patterns could be studied. Rather than drawing on any new phenotypic data, the later analysis identified candidate immune exposures from TCR beta sequences and the way those sequences occurred across donors. An earlier analysis of roughly 600 of the donors used high-throughput TCR beta sequencing to judge whether each TCR beta V gene segment behaved as functional or pseudogenic. Donor age, sex, ethnicity and CMV serostatus were collected together with the repertoire data. A later genetic analysis used genome-wide SNP genotypes for about 65% of the roughly 700 donors, treating that subset as a discovery cohort. Every repertoire in the discovery cohort had been generated on one and the same sequencing platform. HLA typing covered class I and class II loci at four-digit resolution. Typing coverage varied by locus: about 620-640 donors for A, B, C, DRB1 and DQB1; around 560 for DQA1; 606 for DPA1; some 470 for DPB1. Because of strong linkage in the cohort, four to six DR-DQ haplotypes were treated as single units for association and clustering. On average, 235,054 unique TCR beta nucleotide sequences were sequenced per donor among a few hundred genotyped donors of the cohort, with roughly 19% of those sequences being non-productive.

Library generation was performed with the immunoSEQ multiplex PCR assay. The multiplex PCR relied on a mix of 60 forward primers for TCR Vbeta segments and 13 reverse primers for TCR Jbeta segments. A multiplex PCR assay on genomic DNA amplified the CDR3 region of rearranged TCR beta genes. The amplified TCR beta libraries were sequenced on the Illumina HiSeq System as 87-base-pair reads. In the source study's methods: In a later analysis, tens of millions of unique TCR beta chains were counted across the roughly 700 repertoires, and roughly 11 million of these chains were shared by at least two donors. To remove PCR and sequencing errors, raw reads were error-corrected and collapsed into unique sequences using a nearest-neighbor algorithm that merged closely related sequences. V, D and J gene segments were assigned by aligning CDR3 sequences to IMGT reference sequences. For a sequence to be retained, a match of at least six nucleotides was required to both a V gene segment and a J gene segment. A rearrangement counted as productive if the CDR3 had no stop codons and remained in frame with V and J, and every other rearrangement counted as non-productive. CDR3 was defined according to IMGT convention as the region running from the second conserved V-encoded cysteine to the conserved J-encoded phenylalanine. The earlier analysis of approximately 500 of the donors excluded sequences that lacked an unambiguous match to a single V gene segment. In an earlier analysis of 587 of the donors, V segments were called functional above 56.7% productive rearrangements and were called segregating when the between-donor standard deviation exceeded 5%. A statistical classification framework was built for diagnosing cytomegalovirus status from the catalog of TCR beta chain sequences. In a later analysis, TCR nucleotide sequences were compared against IMGT/GENE-DB human TR gene sequences so that V and J genes could be assigned. The TCRdist pipeline was used in a later analysis to assign CDR3 sequences and most-parsimonious VDJ recombination scenarios. In a later analysis, every TCR beta chain was defined by the combination of its CDR3 amino acid sequence and its V-gene family, and reads without a unique V-gene family were dropped. In a later analysis, 500 to 700 highly shared, low-generation-probability nucleotide sequences were removed to address suspected cross-contamination and a sequencing artifact. In a later analysis, a clonal expansion index for each public chain was calculated from normalized within-repertoire ranks of inferred template counts. In a later analysis, generation probabilities were computed with a VDJ recombination model fitted to out-of-frame rearrangements, and the resulting probabilities were checked against IGoR. Hypergeometric tests were used in a later analysis to score TCR-TCR, TCR-HLA and TCR-CMV co-occurrence, with a repertoire-size bias correction applied to the TCR pairs. A later analysis estimated false discovery rates by permuting HLA or CMV assignments 20 times. A later analysis grouped co-occurring TCRs with DBSCAN, adding TCRdist sequence similarity when clustering within HLA-allele-positive subsets. Co-occurrence clustering excluded repertoires with fewer than 30,000 or more than 120,000 public chains, plus five with anomalous nucleotide sharing. Here the immuneACCESS table is served through TCRdb, limited to in-frame sequences with V and J called. Missing clones are a known gap in these copies; in checked studies unresolved V genes cover under half, and the rest lacks a known reason. For V, J and clone size, that table is used; D and trimming come from the DNA. Here the sample has fewer than 250,000 clones; 82% occur a single time. The ten largest clones capture roughly 6% of the sample.

From cysteine to phenylalanine, the CDR3 is 14 amino acids long. The retained sequence is limited to the CDR3, 42 bases, with the frame set at the first base. From a lookup of the germline V gene, CDR1 and CDR2 are MNHEY and SVGAGI. V loses 6 bases, J loses 0 bases, and the germline ends lie 9 bases apart. The cohort was made up of approximately 700 healthy bone marrow donors. At the time of sampling, every cohort member was nominally healthy, though immune exposures that went unrecorded were likely present. The donor tested CMV seropositive, placing the donor among the 289 seropositive members of the cohort. Every donor gave a peripheral blood sample, and the peripheral blood mononuclear cells from that sample were used for TCR beta sequencing. The Qiagen DNeasy Blood Extraction Kit was used to extract genomic DNA from the blood cell samples. General findings and caveats noted by the study authors: In a later analysis, TCR association rates were found to vary across HLA loci, with the most associated TCRs seen for DRB1 alleles and the fewest for HLA-C alleles. In a later analysis, HLA-associated TCR beta chains were found to be more clonally expanded and to have lower generation probabilities than equally common non-associated chains. Because counts were too low, seventeen rarely observed V segments, including chromosome 9 orphons, were left out of the earlier analysis of some 600 of the donors. According to a later analysis, most CMV-associated TCR beta chains appeared to be HLA-restricted, and the HLA associations seemed to be driven largely by CMV exposure. A further reported finding was that TCR beta sequences accurately predicted the HLA-A and HLA-B alleles for most subjects in the first cohort. While some public TCRs were present in many individuals, most TCR sequences turned up only very rarely across donors. Assigning TCR associations to individual alleles was difficult when HLA alleles, especially DR and DQ, strongly co-occurred. A total of about 180 TCR beta chains were listed by the study as associated with cytomegalovirus. In vitro tests confirmed that a few of the cytomegalovirus-associated TCR beta chains recognize cytomegalovirus antigens. According to the authors, the approach could potentially be generalized to other disease states and immunological phenotypes. A later genetic analysis reported fewer N-insertions in productive TCRs among donors in an Asian-associated ancestry cluster than the approximately 670-donor mean. Roughly uniform sequencing depth across donors was assumed in presence/absence analyses, although this assumption may not hold. An earlier analysis of approximately 600 of the donors showed that most TCR beta V segments appeared in productive rearrangements either about 90% or about 30% of the time, which broadly matched IMGT annotations. In both the original and validation cohorts, the classifier was reported to diagnose cytomegalovirus status with high specificity and sensitivity. The cohort was sequenced for TCR beta chains only, and without alpha or paired-chain data the features that could be detected were limited. Correlated functional status among segregating V segments might be attributable to linkage disequilibrium, but an unknown experimental factor could not be ruled out. Specific HLA alleles were associated with 15,000 to 20,000 TCR beta sequences at a false discovery rate of 0.05 in a later analysis. For the cohort, immune exposure information was limited to CMV serostatus. A later genetic analysis associated a missense DCLRE1C variant with V-gene and J-gene trimming of TCR beta chains, and an independent cohort replicated the association. HLA typing was unavailable for some donors at each locus, so association tests used only the typed subset. Because the 87-base-pair reads could not distinguish some IMGT-functional V segments, including TRBV6-2 and TRBV6-3, those segments were excluded. Several of the top co-occurrence clusters appeared to be linked to parvovirus B19, influenza, CMV and Epstein-Barr virus, according to a later analysis. A cluster of highly shared sequence variants was judged likely to represent a technical artifact of the sequencing pipeline.

The sequence was collected from a man aged 35 to 55 in good health and CMV-seropositive. The sequence links TRBV6-5 to TRBJ1-5, with the D gene uncertain. The sample comprised PBMCs. The sequenced DNA is TGTGCCAGCAGCCTAGACCGTAGCAATCAGCCCCAGCATTTT. It specifies CASSLDRSNQPQHF.